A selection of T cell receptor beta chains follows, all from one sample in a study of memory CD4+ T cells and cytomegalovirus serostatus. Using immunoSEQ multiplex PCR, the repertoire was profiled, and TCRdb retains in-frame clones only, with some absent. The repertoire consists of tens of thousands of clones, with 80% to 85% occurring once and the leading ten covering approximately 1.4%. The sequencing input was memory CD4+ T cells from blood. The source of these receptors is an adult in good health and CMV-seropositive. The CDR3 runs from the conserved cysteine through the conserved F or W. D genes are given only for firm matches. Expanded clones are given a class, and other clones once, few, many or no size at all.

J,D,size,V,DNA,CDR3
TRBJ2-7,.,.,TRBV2,TGTGCCAGCAGTGAAGGGCTGGGGGCGAGCGAGCAGTACTTC,CASSEGLGASEQYF
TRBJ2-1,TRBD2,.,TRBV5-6,TGTGCCAGCAGCTTCGGGGGGTACAATGAGCAGTTCTTC,CASSFGGYNEQFF
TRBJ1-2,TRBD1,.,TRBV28,TGTGCCACAAGGACAGGGTTAGTTGGCTACACCTTC,CATRTGLVGYTF
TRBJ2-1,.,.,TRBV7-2,TGTGCCAGCAGCAGCTTAGGGGGAACAATTGAGCAGTTCTTC,CASSSLGGTIEQFF
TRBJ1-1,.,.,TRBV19,TGTGCCAGTAGTATTGGGCAGGGGCGCGGCAGGAACACTGAAGCTTTCTTT,CASSIGQGRGRNTEAFF
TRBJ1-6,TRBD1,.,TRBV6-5,TGTGCCAGCAGTCCCCGGACAGGGACTTCACCCCTCCACTTT,CASSPRTGTSPLHF
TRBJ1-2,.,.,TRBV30,TGTGCCTGGAGTAAACTTTATGGCTACACCTTC,CAWSKLYGYTF
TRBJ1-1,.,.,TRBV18,TGTGCCAGCTCACCACCGACAACTAACACTGAAGCTTTCTTT,CASSPPTTNTEAFF
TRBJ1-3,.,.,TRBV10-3,TGTGCCATCAGTGGGGGCCCCGGAAACACCATATATTTT,CAISGGPGNTIYF
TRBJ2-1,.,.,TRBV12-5,TGTGCTAGTGGCTCCACAGGGTTCAGTAACAATGAGCAGTTCTTC,CASGSTGFSNNEQFF
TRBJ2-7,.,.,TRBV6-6,TGTGCCAGCAGTTCTGGGGTTGGAGGAGGCTACGAGCAGTACTTC,CASSSGVGGGYEQYF
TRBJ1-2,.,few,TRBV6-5,TGTGCCACGGCGGTGGGGGGTAGTAACTATGGCTACACCTTC,CATAVGGSNYGYTF
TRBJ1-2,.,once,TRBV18,TGTGCCAGCTCACCGGGACATTCCCAGGGCTACTATGGCTACACCTTC,CASSPGHSQGYYGYTF
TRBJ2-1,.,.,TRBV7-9,TGTGCCAGCAGCCCACGAGGGGGTCGCTACTACAATGAGCAGTTCTTC,CASSPRGGRYYNEQFF
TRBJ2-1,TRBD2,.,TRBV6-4,TGTGCCAGCAGTGACTCGATATCTAGCGGAAACAATGAGCAGTTCTTC,CASSDSISSGNNEQFF
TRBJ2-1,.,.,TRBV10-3,TGTGCCATCAGTGAGTCCGGAGGGTCCTACAATGAGCAGTTCTTC,CAISESGGSYNEQFF
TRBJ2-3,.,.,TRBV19,TGTGCCAGTAGTCCCAGGGGCGGGCCAGATACGCAGTATTTT,CASSPRGGPDTQYF
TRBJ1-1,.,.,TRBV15,TGTGCCACCAGCAGAGTACGGGATTTGGGCACTGAAGCTTTCTTT,CATSRVRDLGTEAFF
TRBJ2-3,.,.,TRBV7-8,TGTGCCAGCAGCTTAGCGGTGGATACGCAGTATTTT,CASSLAVDTQYF
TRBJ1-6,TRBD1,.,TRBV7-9,TGTGCCAGCAGCCAGGGACAGGGATTCTATAATTCACCCCTCCACTTT,CASSQGQGFYNSPLHF
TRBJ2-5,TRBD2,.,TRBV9,TGTGCCAGCAGCCTGATGGGACTAGCGGGGGGGGAGACCCAGTACTTC,CASSLMGLAGGETQYF
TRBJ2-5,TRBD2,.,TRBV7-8,TGTGCCAGCAGCGATAGCGGGAGGGCGGAGACCCAGTACTTC,CASSDSGRAETQYF